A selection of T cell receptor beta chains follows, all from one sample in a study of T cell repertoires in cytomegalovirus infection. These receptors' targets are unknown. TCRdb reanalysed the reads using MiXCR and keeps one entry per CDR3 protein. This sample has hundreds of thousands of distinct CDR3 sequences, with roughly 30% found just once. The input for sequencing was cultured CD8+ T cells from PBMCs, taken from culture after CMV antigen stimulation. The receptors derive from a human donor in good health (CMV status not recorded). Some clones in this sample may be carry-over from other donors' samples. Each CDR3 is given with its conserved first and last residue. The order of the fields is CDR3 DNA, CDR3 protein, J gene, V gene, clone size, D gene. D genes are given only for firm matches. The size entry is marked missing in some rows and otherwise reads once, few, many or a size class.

TGTGCCAGCAGCCCTTTGGCAGGGGGCCTTGATCAGCCCCAGCATTTT,CASSPLAGGLDQPQHF,TRBJ1-5,TRBV7-6,NA,TRBD1
TGCAGTGCTAGAGGCGAAGTCCCGGGACAGGGGTGGAACACTGAAGCTTTCTTT,CSARGEVPGQGWNTEAFF,TRBJ1-1,TRBV20-1,once,TRBD1
TGTGCCAGCAGCTTAGCGGGGGGGCTGCGGACCGGGGAGCTGTTTTTT,CASSLAGGLRTGELFF,TRBJ2-2,TRBV13,few,TRBD2
TGTGCCAGCAGCTTTTCGGACGGCTCCTACAATGAGCAGTTCTTC,CASSFSDGSYNEQFF,TRBJ2-1,TRBV11-1,NA,NA
TGTGCCAGCAGCTTAACGTCGAGCTCCTACGAGCAGTACTTC,CASSLTSSSYEQYF,TRBJ2-7,TRBV7-6,few,NA
TGTGCCATCAAAAAGTTCGACAGGGGGCGAGGAAACACCATATATTTT,CAIKKFDRGRGNTIYF,TRBJ1-3,TRBV10-3,few,TRBD1
TGCAGTGGACTGACCAACTATGGCTACACCTTC,CSGLTNYGYTF,TRBJ1-2,TRBV20-1,NA,NA
TGTGCCAGCAGTTTAGGGCTCGGGACCGCCGTTTACAATGAGCAGTTCTTC,CASSLGLGTAVYNEQFF,TRBJ2-1,TRBV27,NA,NA
TGTGCCAGCAGCTTGATACGGGGCCTCTCCTACAATGAGCAGTTCTTC,CASSLIRGLSYNEQFF,TRBJ2-1,TRBV5-6,NA,NA
TGCGCCAGCAGCCAGACTGGCAGGACCACTGAAGCTTTCTTT,CASSQTGRTTEAFF,TRBJ1-1,TRBV4-3,NA,NA
TGCAGTGCACCCGGGCCTAGACGTAGGAATGGCTACACCTTC,CSAPGPRRRNGYTF,TRBJ1-2,TRBV20-1,NA,NA
TGTGCCATCAACTTTCGGGGGGGCCCCACAGATACGCAGTATTTT,CAINFRGGPTDTQYF,TRBJ2-3,TRBV10-3,few,TRBD2
TGTGCCAGCAGTCCCACCGGGAGCACAGATACGCAGTATTTT,CASSPTGSTDTQYF,TRBJ2-3,TRBV12-3/TRBV12-4,many,NA
TGTGCCAGCAGCAGGGCAGCAACCAATTCACCCCTCCACTTT,CASSRAATNSPLHF,TRBJ1-6,TRBV27,NA,NA
TGCGCCAGCAGCTCCACCGGGGGGACTAGCGGGGGGTTTAGCTACTACAATGAGCAGTTCTTC,CASSSTGGTSGGFSYYNEQFF,TRBJ2-1,TRBV5-1,NA,TRBD2
TGTGCCAGCAGCCTGAAAAATGGTCCGACCGGGGAGCTGTTTTTT,CASSLKNGPTGELFF,TRBJ2-2,TRBV7-9,once,NA
TGTGCCATCAGGACCGGGGGGGGGGACAACGAGCAGTACTTC,CAIRTGGGDNEQYF,TRBJ2-7,TRBV10-3,NA,TRBD2
TGTGCCAGCAGCGTGTCGAGGGCAAATGAGCAGTTCTTC,CASSVSRANEQFF,TRBJ2-1,TRBV7-8,few,NA
TGTGCCAGCAGCGTGGGGACAGGGAGTAATGAGCAGTTCTTC,CASSVGTGSNEQFF,TRBJ2-1,TRBV9,NA,TRBD1
TGTGCCAGCAGTGAAGCGCCAGGGAGGAGTGAAAAACTGTTTTTT,CASSEAPGRSEKLFF,TRBJ1-4,TRBV6-1,few,NA
TGTGCCAGCAGCTTTAGGGTCCAGGGCCCAAGGAATGAGCAGTTCTTC,CASSFRVQGPRNEQFF,TRBJ2-1,TRBV5-5,NA,NA
TGTGCCAGCAGTTCAACAGGGACCCTGGGGGAGACCCAGTACTTC,CASSSTGTLGETQYF,TRBJ2-5,TRBV27,NA,NA
TGTGCCAGCAGCCTAAAGACAGGTCTCTTTAGCGGGGAAAGCACAGATACGCAGTATTTT,CASSLKTGLFSGESTDTQYF,TRBJ2-3,TRBV7-8,many,TRBD2